This T cell receptor (beta chain) was observed in a study of CD8+ T cells in alopecia areata. Extraction of RNA preceded its reverse transcription into cDNA, which served as the sequencing template. Using immunoSEQ multiplex PCR, the repertoire was profiled, and TCRdb retains in-frame clones only, with some absent. The data contain over 150,000 clones, 53% of them singletons. The treatment denotes: oral pan-JAK inhibitor, 5-10 mg twice daily. Peripheral blood and lesional scalp punch biopsies were taken from alopecia areata patients. V was clipped by 7 bases and J by 7 bases, with 19 bases between them. Germline V gene sequence: CDR1 SNHLY, CDR2 FYNNEI. The CDR3 covers 14 residues.

The source material was CD8+ T cells sorted from blood, sampled at week 24, from a patient treated with tofacitinib. The genes are TRBV2 and TRBJ1-1; tentatively, D is TRBD1 (5 bases). The TCR sequence derives from a human donor with alopecia areata. CDR3 protein: CASTQPQRGSEAFF. For the CDR3, the DNA is TGTGCCAGCACTCAACCTCAACGGGGCAGTGAAGCTTTCTTT.